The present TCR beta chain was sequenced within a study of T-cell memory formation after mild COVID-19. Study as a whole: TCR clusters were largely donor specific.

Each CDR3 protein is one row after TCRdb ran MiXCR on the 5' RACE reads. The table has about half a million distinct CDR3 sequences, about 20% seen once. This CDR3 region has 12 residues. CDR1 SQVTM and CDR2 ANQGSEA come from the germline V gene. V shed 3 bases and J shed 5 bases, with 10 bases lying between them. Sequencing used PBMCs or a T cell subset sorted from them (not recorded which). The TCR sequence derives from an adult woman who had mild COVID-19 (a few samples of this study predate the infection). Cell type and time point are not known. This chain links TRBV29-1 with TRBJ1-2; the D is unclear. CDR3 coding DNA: TGCAGCGTTGAGATGGATGATTATGGCTACACCTTC. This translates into CSVEMDDYGYTF.